Listed here are 26 T cell receptor beta chains from one sample, sequenced in a study of a mutant IDH1 vaccine in newly diagnosed glioma. Time point defined: week 47, end of study. Mutant IDH1 20-mer peptide, at 300 ug, made up each vaccine dose, with topical imiquimod. TCRdb keeps only in-frame clones here, not all; method: immunoSEQ multiplex PCR. Of 75,000 to 95,000 clones listed, just under 90% are singletons. Their target antigens are unknown. The sequencing used PBMCs, collected from a glioma patient whose treatment included an IDH1 peptide vaccine. The source is a woman aged 50 to 60 with glioma.

This rearrangement joins TRBV11-2 to TRBJ2-5; 10 bases are shared with TRBD2. Germline V gene sequence: CDR1 SGHAT, CDR2 FQNNGV. Unmatched junction bases numbered 9, after V lost 7 bases and J lost 1 base. The CDR3 has 16 amino acids. CDR3 in amino acids: CASTSWGLAFQETQYF. In DNA form, the CDR3 reads TGTGCCAGCACCTCTTGGGGACTAGCGTTCCAAGAGACCCAGTACTTC.

This chain uses TRBV5-4 with TRBJ2-2, with a tentative D call TRBD2 (6 bases). CDR1 and CDR2 (germline): SGHNT, YYREEE (reference sequence). Trimming cost V 4 bases and J 6 bases, with 22 bases left between them. The CDR3 extends over 17 amino acids. This CDR3 is CASSPGHAGGIPGELFF. The CDR3 coding sequence is TGTGCCAGCAGCCCCGGACACGCTGGGGGGATTCCCGGGGAGCTGTTTTTT.

This clone has a handful of counts. This chain's CDR3 is CASSPTSGEKGAFF. The CDR3 region has the DNA TGTGCCAGCTCACCTACCTCAGGGGAGAAGGGAGCTTTCTTT. The chain joins TRBV18 to TRBJ1-1; D is perhaps TRBD1 (6 bases). CDR1 is KGHSH and CDR2 is LQKENI in the germline V gene. There are 14 residues in the CDR3. The V end lost 3 bases, the J end lost 10 bases, and 18 bases lay between the germline ends.

In nucleotides, the CDR3 is TGCGCCAGCAGCCTCGGGACGTACCAAGAGACCCAGTACTTC. This codes for CASSLGTYQETQYF. The rearrangement joins TRBV5-1 to TRBJ2-5; tentatively, D is TRBD1 or TRBD2 (5 bases each). The CDR3 spans 14 residues. V was pared by 4 bases and J by 0 bases, with 10 bases between. Germline CDR1 is SGHRS and CDR2 is YFSETQ.

The J gene is TRBJ2-3, the V gene TRBV10-3; D remains ambiguous. The germline V gene encodes CDR1 ENHRY and CDR2 SYGVKD. The length of the CDR3 is 17 residues. Trimming cost V 3 bases and J 0 bases, with 16 bases left between them. The CDR3, as DNA: TGTGCCATCAGTGAAAAGCGACGCATCTCTAGCACAGATACGCAGTATTTT. This gives the protein CAISEKRRISSTDTQYF.

The chain uses TRBV14 and TRBJ2-5; 7 positions agree with TRBD1. The V gene's germline CDR1 is SGHDN and CDR2 FVKESK. The length of the CDR3 is 15 residues. Unmatched junction bases numbered 7, after V lost 4 bases and J lost 2 bases. In nucleotides, the CDR3 is TGTGCCAGCAGCCCTAGGACAGGACGACAAGAGACCCAGTACTTC. It is translated as CASSPRTGRQETQYF.

The chain carries TRBV6-1 and TRBJ2-3, with D perhaps matching TRBD2 (5 bases). Trimming took off 4 bases at V and 1 base at J, with 12 bases between the two ends. The CDR3 extends over 15 amino acids. The germline CDR1 and CDR2 sequences are MNHNS and SASEGT. CDR3 sequence reads: CASSVSSQRTDTQYF. Here the CDR3 DNA reads TGTGCCAGCAGTGTTTCTAGCCAACGCACAGATACGCAGTATTTT.

The V call is TRBV4-2, the J call TRBJ2-3; 9 bases agree with TRBD2. CDR3 size: 14 residues. Trimming at V came to 4 bases and at J to 1 base, leaving 0 bases not matched to a gene. The germline CDR1 and CDR2 sequences are LGHNA and YNFKEQ. CDR3 nucleotides: TGTGCCAGCAGCCGGACTAGCGGCACAGATACGCAGTATTTT. Residues: CASSRTSGTDTQYF.

A few counts support this clone. V is TRBV5-1 and J is TRBJ1-4; D is undetermined. The CDR3 totals 16 residues. Germline loops: CDR1 SGHRS, CDR2 YFSETQ. V dropped 0 bases and J dropped 0 bases, with 9 bases sitting between them. DNA of the CDR3: TGCGCCAGCAGCTTGGGGATCGGGGCAACTAATGAAAAACTGTTTTTT. Protein sequence: CASSLGIGATNEKLFF.

CDR3 sequence (DNA): TGTGCCAGCATTAAAGAGGGTTCCACCGGGGAGCTGTTTTTT. Protein sequence: CASIKEGSTGELFF. V is TRBV6-6 and J is TRBJ2-2, with a possible D match to TRBD2 (5 bases). V was trimmed by 7 bases and J by 4 bases, leaving 13 bases between them. CDR1 and CDR2 (germline): MNHNY, SVGAGI (reference sequence). The CDR3 covers 14 residues.

The CDR3 nucleotides read TGTGCCAGCAGCTTAGATAGTAAGGGCAACGAGCAGTACTTC. Protein product: CASSLDSKGNEQYF. This chain joins TRBV7-9 and TRBJ2-7; D remains ambiguous. V dropped 1 base and J dropped 5 bases, with 12 bases sitting between them. Germline V gene data show CDR1 as SEHNR and CDR2 as FQNEAQ (reference sequence). This CDR3 has 14 amino acids.

This chain joins TRBV27 and TRBJ1-6, with D unclear. Germline V gives CDR1 MNHEY, CDR2 SMNVEV (reference sequence). The CDR3 has 16 residues. With 2 bases removed from V and 7 bases from J, the gap between germline ends came to 15 bases. The CDR3 protein is CASSLTPPGGNSPLHF. The CDR3 nucleotides read TGTGCCAGCAGTTTAACCCCCCCGGGCGGGAATTCACCCCTCCACTTT.

The V gene is TRBV11-2, the J gene TRBJ1-3, with D maybe TRBD1 (5 bases). This CDR3 contains 17 residues. The germline V and J ends were trimmed by 0 bases and 10 bases, with 22 bases remaining between them. Germline V CDR1 and CDR2: SGHAT, FQNNGV. The CDR3 DNA sequence: TGTGCCAGCAGCTTAGACTCACAGGTGCTTTCGTGGCGGACCATATATTTT. This sequence encodes CASSLDSQVLSWRTIYF.

CDR3 DNA sequence: TGTGCCAGCAGGCGACCGGGACTAGCGGGATCTAGTGAGCAGTTCTTC. The encoded protein is CASRRPGLAGSSEQFF. The genes are TRBV27 and TRBJ2-1; 13 nucleotides agree with TRBD2. Trimming cost V 6 bases and J 9 bases; bases outside gene matches: 11. The CDR3 is 16 amino acids. The germline V gene has CDR1 MNHEY and CDR2 SMNVEV (reference sequence).

The chain has TRBV5-4 and TRBJ2-1, with D possibly called TRBD1 or TRBD2 (5 bases each). The CDR3 covers 14 residues. In germline, CDR1 is SGHNT, CDR2 YYREEE (reference sequence). V lost 0 bases, J lost 5 bases, and 9 bases lay in between. The CDR3 sequence: CASSLGGSDNEQFF. The DNA of the CDR3 is TGTGCCAGCAGCTTGGGGGGGTCAGACAATGAGCAGTTCTTC. Combining the CDR3 with reference TRBV5-4 and TRBJ2-1 gives the whole variable domain ETGVTQSPTHLIKTRGQQVTLRCSSQSGHNTVSWYQQALGQGPQFIFQYYREEENGRGNFPPRFSGLQFPNYSSELNVNALELDDSALYLCASSLGGSDNEQFFGPGTRLTVL.

This clone was detected only once. CDR3 region: CASSLVGGGYGYTF. Here the CDR3 DNA reads TGTGCCAGCAGCTTAGTTGGGGGCGGCTATGGCTACACCTTC. The rearrangement uses TRBV7-9 and TRBJ1-2; D is possibly TRBD1 (6 bases). The germline V and J ends were trimmed by 1 base and 4 bases, with 10 bases remaining between them. From germline, CDR1 is SEHNR and CDR2 FQNEAQ (reference sequence). There are 14 residues in the CDR3.

The CDR3 reads CASSPHSGELFF. CDR3 in DNA: TGTGCCAGCAGTCCCCATTCCGGGGAGCTGTTTTTT. V is TRBV27 and J is TRBJ2-2; D gene unclear. Per the germline V gene, CDR1 is MNHEY and CDR2 is SMNVEV (reference sequence). CDR3 length equals 12 residues. V was cut by 5 bases and J by 6 bases, with 7 bases left in between.

The CDR3: CASSLAASHEQFF. Here the CDR3 DNA reads TGTGCCAGCAGCTTGGCGGCTAGCCATGAGCAGTTCTTC. The chain carries TRBV5-5 and TRBJ2-1; TRBD2 might be the D (5 bases). CDR3 size: 13 residues. Trimming removed 0 bases at V and 8 bases at J, with 9 bases between. Germline loops: CDR1 SGHKS, CDR2 YYEKEE (reference sequence).

V is TRBV5-1 and J is TRBJ1-4, with D possibly matching TRBD1 (5 bases). Germline V gene data show CDR1 as SGHRS and CDR2 as YFSETQ. V lost 4 bases and J lost 10, with 17 bases in between. This CDR3 has 14 residues. The CDR3 sequence: CASSPVGGHGKLFF. CDR3 DNA: TGCGCCAGCAGCCCGGTGGGCGGACATGGAAAACTGTTTTTT.

The genes are TRBV7-6 and TRBJ2-1; 16 bases agree with TRBD2. This CDR3 spans 16 amino acids. The germline gives CDR1 SGHVS, CDR2 FNYEAQ. With V trimmed by 3 bases and J by 10 bases, 6 bases remained unmatched. The CDR3 loop reads CASSFAGTSGRAEQFF. CDR3 bases: TGTGCCAGCAGCTTCGCCGGGACTAGCGGGAGGGCAGAGCAGTTCTTC.

This chain connects TRBV2 to TRBJ1-1; D not resolved. Germline V lookup: CDR1 SNHLY, CDR2 FYNNEI. CDR3 size: 13 residues. Trimming pared 1 base from V and 1 base from J, leaving 4 bases between. DNA for the CDR3: TGTGCCAGCAGTGAAGACGGGAACACTGAAGCTTTCTTT. It encodes CASSEDGNTEAFF.

The rearrangement uses TRBV28 and TRBJ1-4; no firm D call. The CDR3 has 16 amino acids. V was shortened by 7 bases and J by 4 bases, with 19 bases between the two germline ends. Per germline, CDR1 MDHEN and CDR2 SYDVKM. CDR3 amino acids: CASTDARGNFNEKLFF. The DNA for the CDR3 is TGTGCCAGCACCGACGCGAGAGGGAATTTTAATGAAAAACTGTTTTTT. The full variable domain, its missing parts supplied by reference TRBV28 and TRBJ1-4, is DVKVTQSSRYLVKRTGEKVFLECVQDMDHENMFWYRQDPGLGLRLIYFSYDVKMKEKGDIPEGYSVSREKKERFSLILESASTNQTSMYLCASTDARGNFNEKLFFGSGTQLSVL.

V usage is TRBV19 and J usage is TRBJ2-5; D perhaps matches TRBD1 (6 bases). The V and J ends lost 9 bases and 4 bases respectively, with 18 bases between them. This CDR3 region has 14 residues. From germline, CDR1 is LNHDA and CDR2 SQIVND (reference sequence). The CDR3 nucleotides are TGTGCCAGCTCAAACATGGGGGCGTTAGAGACCCAGTACTTC. Residues: CASSNMGALETQYF.

V usage is TRBV28 and J usage is TRBJ2-5; D may be TRBD2 (6 bases). The CDR3 length is 13 residues. V lost 2 bases to trimming and J lost 7 bases, with 11 bases between them. Germline V gives CDR1 MDHEN, CDR2 SYDVKM. The CDR3 is CASSLTVEGTQYF. The CDR3 coding sequence is TGTGCCAGCAGTTTAACGGTGGAGGGGACCCAGTACTTC.

This chain links TRBV29-1 with TRBJ2-5; a weak D match, TRBD2 (6 bases). The CDR3 is 11 residues long. V lost 4 bases, J lost 7 bases, and 10 bases lay in between. Germline CDR1 reads SQVTM; CDR2 reads ANQGSEA. DNA of the CDR3: TGCAGCGTTGGAGTGGGGGGGACCCAGTACTTC. It encodes CSVGVGGTQYF.

The sample holds one count of this clone. The V gene is TRBV19, the J gene TRBJ1-4; 7 nucleotides align to TRBD1. Germline-derived CDR1 and CDR2 are LNHDA and SQIVND (reference sequence). The CDR3 is made up of 12 amino acids. Losses at the gene ends were 7 bases for V and 17 bases for J; bases not matched to a gene: 13. The CDR3 loop is CASTSDRLRLFF. The DNA of the CDR3 is TGTGCCAGTACCTCGGACAGGCTGCGGCTTTTTTTT.